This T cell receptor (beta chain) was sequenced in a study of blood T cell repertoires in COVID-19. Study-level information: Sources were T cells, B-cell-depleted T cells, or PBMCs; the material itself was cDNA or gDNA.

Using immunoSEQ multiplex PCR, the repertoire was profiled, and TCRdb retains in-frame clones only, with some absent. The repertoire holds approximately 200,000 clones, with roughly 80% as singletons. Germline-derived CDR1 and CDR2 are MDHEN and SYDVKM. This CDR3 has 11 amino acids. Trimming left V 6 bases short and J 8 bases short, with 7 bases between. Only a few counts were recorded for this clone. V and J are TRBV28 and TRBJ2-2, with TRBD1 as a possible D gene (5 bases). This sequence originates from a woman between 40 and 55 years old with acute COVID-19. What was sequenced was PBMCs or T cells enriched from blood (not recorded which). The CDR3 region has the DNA TGTGCCAGCAGGGGGCTAGGGGAGCTGTTTTTT. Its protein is CASRGLGELFF.